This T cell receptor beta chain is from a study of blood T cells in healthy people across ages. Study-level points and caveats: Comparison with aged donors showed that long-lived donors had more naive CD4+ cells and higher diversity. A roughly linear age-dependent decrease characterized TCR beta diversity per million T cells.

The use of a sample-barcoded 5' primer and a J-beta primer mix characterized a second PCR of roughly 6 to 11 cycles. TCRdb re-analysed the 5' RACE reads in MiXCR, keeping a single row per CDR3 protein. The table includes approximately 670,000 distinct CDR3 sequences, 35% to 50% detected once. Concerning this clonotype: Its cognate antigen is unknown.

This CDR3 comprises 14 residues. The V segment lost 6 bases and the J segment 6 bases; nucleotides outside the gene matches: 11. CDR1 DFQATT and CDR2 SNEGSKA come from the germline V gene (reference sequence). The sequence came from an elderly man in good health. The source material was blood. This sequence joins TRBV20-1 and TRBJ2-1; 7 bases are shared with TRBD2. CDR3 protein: CSAPPAGFGNEQFF. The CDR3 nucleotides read TGCAGTGCCCCGCCAGCGGGATTTGGCAATGAGCAGTTCTTC.